This TCR beta chain was identified in a study of molecular identifiers for immune sequencing clone quantification. As concerns this clonotype: Its antigen is undetermined. This may be a read error: a much more frequent sequence differs by one nucleotide.

TCRdb processed the PCR reads anew with MiXCR; each CDR3 protein has one entry. Among approximately 60,000 distinct CDR3 sequences, around 19% were seen once, and the ten largest hold more than 1.2%. Points from the study as a whole: Clones above 20 RNA copies held over 97% of effector molecules, under 1% in naive cells.

Sequencing was performed on naive CD8+ T cells from blood, with Jurkat cell RNA spiked in. Subset meaning: FACS-sorted CD8+CD4-CCR7+CD45RA+ naive T cells. This TCR was recovered from a human donor in good health. Some libraries in this study had Jurkat cell RNA spiked in.

For the CDR3, the DNA is TGTGCCGGCAGCTACAACAGACAGATGAACACTGAAGCTTTCTTT. Translated, it gives CAGSYNRQMNTEAFF. J is TRBJ1-1 and V is TRBV7-8, with D possibly matching TRBD1 (5 bases). The CDR3 length is 15 residues. The germline V gene encodes CDR1 SGHVS and CDR2 FQNEAQ. Using reference TRBV7-8 and TRBJ1-1 for the parts outside the CDR3, the full variable domain is GAGVSQSPRYKVAKRGQDVALRCDPISGHVSLFWYQQALGQGPEFLTYFQNEAQLDKSGLPSDRFFAERPEGSVSTLKIQRTQQEDSAVYLCAGSYNRQMNTEAFFGQGTRLTVV.